This T cell receptor (beta chain) originates from a study of long-term antiretroviral therapy in people with HIV. Background on the study: Specimens dating back about a decade before the 2015 immediate-ART recommendation are the oldest included.

V was trimmed by 5 bases and J by 8 bases, leaving 18 bases between them. The CDR3 has 14 amino acids. Germline CDR1 is MDHEN and CDR2 is SYDVKM. Study findings and constraints: HIV repertoires covered narrower CDR3 length ranges than controls did. ART adherence was not documented, and neither viral resistance nor therapy changes had any data. Upon ART, diversity increased but remained lower than transplant donor controls.

About this clone itself: Its antigen is unknown.

The assay, immunoSEQ v3.0, was run at survey level. Using immunoSEQ multiplex PCR, the repertoire was profiled, and TCRdb retains in-frame clones only, with some absent. The sample includes approximately 47,000 clones, approximately 79% of them seen just once. V is TRBV28 and J is TRBJ1-2; possible D gene TRBD1, 6 bases. Source: unsorted PBMCs, taken 0.8 years after starting antiretroviral therapy. The TCR comes from a woman under 30 with HIV. CDR3: CASSPGTPGLGYTF. The CDR3 DNA is TGTGCCAGCAGTCCGGGGACACCGGGTTTGGGCTACACCTTC.